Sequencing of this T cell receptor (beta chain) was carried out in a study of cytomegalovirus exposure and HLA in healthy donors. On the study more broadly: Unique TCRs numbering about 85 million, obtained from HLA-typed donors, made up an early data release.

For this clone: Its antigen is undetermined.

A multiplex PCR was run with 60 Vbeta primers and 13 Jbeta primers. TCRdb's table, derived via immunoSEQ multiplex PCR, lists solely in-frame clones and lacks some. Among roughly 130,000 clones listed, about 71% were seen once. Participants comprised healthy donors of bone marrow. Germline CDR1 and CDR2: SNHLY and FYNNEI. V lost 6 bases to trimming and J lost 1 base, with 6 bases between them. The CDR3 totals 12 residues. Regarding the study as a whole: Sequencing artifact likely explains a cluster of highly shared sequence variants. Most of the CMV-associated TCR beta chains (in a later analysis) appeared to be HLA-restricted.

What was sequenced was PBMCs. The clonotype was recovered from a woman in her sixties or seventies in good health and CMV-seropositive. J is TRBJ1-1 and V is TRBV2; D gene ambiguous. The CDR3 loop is CASRLQNTEAFF. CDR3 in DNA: TGTGCCAGCAGACTACAGAACACTGAAGCTTTCTTT.